This T cell receptor beta chain is from a study of shared clonotypes between healthy human individuals. Deep was the level used in running the assay. TCRdb's table, derived via immunoSEQ multiplex PCR, lists solely in-frame clones and lacks some. There are some 2 million clones in the sample; about 95% occur only once, and 0.85% to 1.2% lies in the top ten. Turning to this clone: The same CDR3 is also encoded by other DNA sequences in this sample.

Trimming pared 2 bases from V and 1 base from J, leaving 5 bases between. Germline loops: CDR1 MNHEY, CDR2 SMNVEV (reference sequence). The CDR3 sequence is 14 residues long. Positively selected for CCR7, the CD45RO-negative cells used as naive CD8 cells excluded terminally differentiated effector memory CD45RA+ cells. The TCR was taken from a man between 18 and 35 years old in good health. V is TRBV27 and J is TRBJ2-2; D not certain. The sample taken for sequencing was naive CD8+ T cells sorted from blood. CDR3 protein: CASSLAGNTGELFF. Here the CDR3 DNA reads TGTGCCAGCAGTTTAGCAGGGAACACCGGGGAGCTGTTTTTT.